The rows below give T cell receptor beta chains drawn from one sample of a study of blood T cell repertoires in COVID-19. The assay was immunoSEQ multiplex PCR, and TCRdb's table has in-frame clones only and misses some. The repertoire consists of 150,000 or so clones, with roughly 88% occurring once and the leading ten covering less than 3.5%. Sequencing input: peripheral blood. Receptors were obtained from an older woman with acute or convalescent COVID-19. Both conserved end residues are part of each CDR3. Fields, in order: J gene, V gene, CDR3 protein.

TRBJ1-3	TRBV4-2	CASSQDSPGDGNTIYF
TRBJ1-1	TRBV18	CASSDRERRSEAFF
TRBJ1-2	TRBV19	CASSIGTGRDYGYTF
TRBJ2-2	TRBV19	CASRQGQGVNGELFF
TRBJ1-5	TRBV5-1	CASSLEGTGNQPQHF
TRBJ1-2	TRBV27	CASSLSPPDRGNYGYTF
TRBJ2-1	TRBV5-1	CASSFGGASYNEQFF
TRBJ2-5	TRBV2	CASSEGLMAGGVQETQYF
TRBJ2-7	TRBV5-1	CASSTASGSSYEQYF
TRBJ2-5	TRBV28	CASSFSDSLGTQYF
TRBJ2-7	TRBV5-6	CASSLLSALAYEQYF
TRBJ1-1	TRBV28	CASSDRGGYTEAFF
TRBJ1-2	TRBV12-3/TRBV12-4	CASSYREYGYTF